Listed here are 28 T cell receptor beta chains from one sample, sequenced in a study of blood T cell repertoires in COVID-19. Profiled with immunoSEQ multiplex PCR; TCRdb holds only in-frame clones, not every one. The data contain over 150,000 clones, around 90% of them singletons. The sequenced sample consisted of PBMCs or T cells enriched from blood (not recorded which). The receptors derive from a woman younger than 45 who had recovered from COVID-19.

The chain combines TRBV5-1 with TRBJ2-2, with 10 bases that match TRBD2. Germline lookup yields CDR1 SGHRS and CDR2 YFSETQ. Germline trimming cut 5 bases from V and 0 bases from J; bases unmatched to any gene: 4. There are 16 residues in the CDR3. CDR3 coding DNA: TGCGCCAGCAGGGCTAGCGGGGGAGCGAACACCGGGGAGCTGTTTTTT. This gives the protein CASRASGGANTGELFF.

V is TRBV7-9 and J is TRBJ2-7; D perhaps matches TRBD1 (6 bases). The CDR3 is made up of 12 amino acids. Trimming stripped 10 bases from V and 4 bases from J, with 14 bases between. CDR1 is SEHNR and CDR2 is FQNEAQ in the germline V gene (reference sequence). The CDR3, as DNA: TGTGCCACCAAGGACAGCCAGTACGAGCAGTACTTC. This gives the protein CATKDSQYEQYF.

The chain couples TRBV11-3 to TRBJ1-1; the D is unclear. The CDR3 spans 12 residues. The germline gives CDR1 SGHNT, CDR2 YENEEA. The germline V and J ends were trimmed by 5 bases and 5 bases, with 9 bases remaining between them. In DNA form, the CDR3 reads TGTGCCAGCAGCCTACGTTATACTGAAGCTTTCTTT. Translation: CASSLRYTEAFF.

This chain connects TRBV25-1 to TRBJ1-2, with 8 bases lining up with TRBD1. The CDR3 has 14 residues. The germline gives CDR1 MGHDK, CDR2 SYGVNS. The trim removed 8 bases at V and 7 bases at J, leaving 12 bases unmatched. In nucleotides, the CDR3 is TGTGCCAGCTCCTACTCCAGGGGGCAGGGTGGCTACACCTTC. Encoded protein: CASSYSRGQGGYTF.

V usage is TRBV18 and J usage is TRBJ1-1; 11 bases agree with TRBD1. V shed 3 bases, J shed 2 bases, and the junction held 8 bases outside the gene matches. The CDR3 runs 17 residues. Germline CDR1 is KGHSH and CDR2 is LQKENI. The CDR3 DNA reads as TGTGCCAGCTCACCCGTGGGACAGGGGGTTCAAAACACTGAAGCTTTCTTT. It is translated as CASSPVGQGVQNTEAFF.

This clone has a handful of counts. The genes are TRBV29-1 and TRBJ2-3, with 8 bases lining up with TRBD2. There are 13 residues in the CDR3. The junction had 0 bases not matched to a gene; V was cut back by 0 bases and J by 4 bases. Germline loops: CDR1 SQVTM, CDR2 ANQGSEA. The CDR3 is CSVEEAGADTQYF. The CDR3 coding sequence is TGCAGCGTTGAAGAAGCGGGAGCAGATACGCAGTATTTT.

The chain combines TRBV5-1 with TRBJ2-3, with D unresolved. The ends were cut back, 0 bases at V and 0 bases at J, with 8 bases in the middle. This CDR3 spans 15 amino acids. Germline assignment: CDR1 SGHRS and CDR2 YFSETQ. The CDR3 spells CASSLAPQSTDTQYF. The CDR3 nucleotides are TGCGCCAGCAGCTTGGCCCCCCAGAGCACAGATACGCAGTATTTT.

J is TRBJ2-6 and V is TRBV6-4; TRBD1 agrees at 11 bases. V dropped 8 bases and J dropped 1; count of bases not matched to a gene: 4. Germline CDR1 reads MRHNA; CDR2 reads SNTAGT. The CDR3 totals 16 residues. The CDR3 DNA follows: TGTGCCAGCCCAGGACAGGGGGCATCTGGGGCCAACGTCCTGACTTTC. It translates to CASPGQGASGANVLTF.

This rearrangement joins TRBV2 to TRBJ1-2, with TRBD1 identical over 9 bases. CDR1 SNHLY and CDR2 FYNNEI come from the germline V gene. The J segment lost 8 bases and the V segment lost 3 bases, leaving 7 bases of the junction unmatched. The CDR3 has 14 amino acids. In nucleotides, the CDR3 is TGTGCCAGCAGTGATAGTTTGGGACAGGGAGGCTACACCTTC. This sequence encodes CASSDSLGQGGYTF.

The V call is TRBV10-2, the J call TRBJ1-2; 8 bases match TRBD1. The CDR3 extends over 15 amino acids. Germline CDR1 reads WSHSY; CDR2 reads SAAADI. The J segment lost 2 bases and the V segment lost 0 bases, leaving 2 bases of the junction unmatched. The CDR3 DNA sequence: TGCGCCAGCAGTGAGTCTCCAGGGGGCAACTATGGCTACACCTTC. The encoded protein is CASSESPGGNYGYTF.

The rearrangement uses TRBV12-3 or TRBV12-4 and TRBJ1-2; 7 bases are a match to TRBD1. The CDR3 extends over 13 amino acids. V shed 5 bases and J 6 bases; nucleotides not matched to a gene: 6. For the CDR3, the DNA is TGTGCCAGCAGTCCCGACAGGGTAGATGGCTACACCTTC. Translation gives CASSPDRVDGYTF.

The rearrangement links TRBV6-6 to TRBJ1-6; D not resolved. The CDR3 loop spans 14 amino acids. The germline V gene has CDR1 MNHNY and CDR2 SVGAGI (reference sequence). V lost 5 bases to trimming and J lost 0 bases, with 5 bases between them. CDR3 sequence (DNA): TGTGCCAGCAGTGGGAGCTCCTATAATTCACCCCTCCACTTT. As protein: CASSGSSYNSPLHF.

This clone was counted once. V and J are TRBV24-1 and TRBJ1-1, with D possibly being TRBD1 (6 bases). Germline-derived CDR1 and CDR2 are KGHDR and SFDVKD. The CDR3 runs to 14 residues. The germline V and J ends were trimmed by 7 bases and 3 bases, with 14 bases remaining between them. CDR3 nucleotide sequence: TGTGCCACCAGGCAGGGGATAGGGGACACTGAAGCTTTCTTT. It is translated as CATRQGIGDTEAFF.

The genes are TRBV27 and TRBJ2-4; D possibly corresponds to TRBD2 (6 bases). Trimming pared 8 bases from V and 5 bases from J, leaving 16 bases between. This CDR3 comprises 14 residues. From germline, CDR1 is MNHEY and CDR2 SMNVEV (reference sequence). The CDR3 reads CASRGGAVENIQYF. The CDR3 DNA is TGTGCCAGCCGCGGAGGGGCAGTGGAAAACATTCAGTACTTC.

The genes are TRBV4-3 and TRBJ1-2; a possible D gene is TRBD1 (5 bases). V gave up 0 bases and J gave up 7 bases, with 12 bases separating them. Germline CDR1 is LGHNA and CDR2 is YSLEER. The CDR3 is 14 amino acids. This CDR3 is CASSQEAGRGGYTF. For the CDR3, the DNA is TGCGCCAGCAGCCAAGAGGCAGGGAGGGGTGGCTACACCTTC.

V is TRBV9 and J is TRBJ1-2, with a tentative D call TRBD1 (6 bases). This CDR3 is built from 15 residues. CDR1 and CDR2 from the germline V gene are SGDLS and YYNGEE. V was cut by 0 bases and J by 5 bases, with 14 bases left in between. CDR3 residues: CASSVAVGQGYGYTF. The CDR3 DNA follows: TGTGCCAGCAGCGTAGCGGTGGGGCAGGGGTATGGCTACACCTTC.

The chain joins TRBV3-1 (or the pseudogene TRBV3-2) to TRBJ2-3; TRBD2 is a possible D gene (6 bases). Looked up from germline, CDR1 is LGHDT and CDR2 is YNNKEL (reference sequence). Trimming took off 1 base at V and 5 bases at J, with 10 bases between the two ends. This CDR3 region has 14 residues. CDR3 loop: CASSQGSGEDTQYF. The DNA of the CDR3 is TGTGCCAGCAGCCAAGGTTCGGGGGAAGATACGCAGTATTTT.

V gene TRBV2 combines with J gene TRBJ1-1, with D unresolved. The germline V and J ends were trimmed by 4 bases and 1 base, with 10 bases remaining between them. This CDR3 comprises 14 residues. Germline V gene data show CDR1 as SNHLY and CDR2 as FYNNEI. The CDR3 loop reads CASSVTRQNTEAFF. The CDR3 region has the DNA TGTGCCAGCAGTGTTACAAGACAGAACACTGAAGCTTTCTTT.

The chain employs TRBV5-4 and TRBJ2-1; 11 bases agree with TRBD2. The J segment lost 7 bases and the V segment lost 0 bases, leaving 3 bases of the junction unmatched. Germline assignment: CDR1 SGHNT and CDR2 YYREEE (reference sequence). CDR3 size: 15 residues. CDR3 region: CASSLVAGGANEQFF. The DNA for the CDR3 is TGTGCCAGCAGCTTGGTAGCGGGAGGGGCGAATGAGCAGTTCTTC.

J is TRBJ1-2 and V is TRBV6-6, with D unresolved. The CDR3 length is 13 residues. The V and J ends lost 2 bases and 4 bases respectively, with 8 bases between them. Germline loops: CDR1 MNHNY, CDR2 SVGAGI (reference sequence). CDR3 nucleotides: TGTGCCAGCAGTTACAATGAGGGCTATGGCTACACCTTC. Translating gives CASSYNEGYGYTF.

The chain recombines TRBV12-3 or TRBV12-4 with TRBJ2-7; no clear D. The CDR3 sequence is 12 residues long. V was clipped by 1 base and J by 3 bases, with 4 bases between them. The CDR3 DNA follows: TGTGCCAGCAGTTTAGACAACTACGAGCAGTACTTC. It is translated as CASSLDNYEQYF.

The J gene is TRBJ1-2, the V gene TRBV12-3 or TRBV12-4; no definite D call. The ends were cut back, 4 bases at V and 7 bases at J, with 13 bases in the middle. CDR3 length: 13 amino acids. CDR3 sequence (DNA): TGTGCCAGCAGTTCGACCATGGGCCGTGGCTACACCTTC. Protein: CASSSTMGRGYTF.

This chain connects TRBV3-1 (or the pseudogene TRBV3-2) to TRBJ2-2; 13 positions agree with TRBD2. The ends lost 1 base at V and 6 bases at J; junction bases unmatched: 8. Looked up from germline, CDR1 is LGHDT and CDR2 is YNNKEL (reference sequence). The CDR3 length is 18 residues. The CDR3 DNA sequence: TGTGCCAGCAGCCAAGGCGGGACTAGCGGGAAAAGTTCCGGGGAGCTGTTTTTT. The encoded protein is CASSQGGTSGKSSGELFF.

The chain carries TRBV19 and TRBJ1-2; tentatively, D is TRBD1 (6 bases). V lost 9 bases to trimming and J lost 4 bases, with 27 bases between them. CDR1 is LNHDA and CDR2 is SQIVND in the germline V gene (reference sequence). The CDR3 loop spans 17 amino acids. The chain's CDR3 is CASRKAQQGRGSYGYTF. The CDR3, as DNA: TGTGCCAGCCGTAAGGCCCAACAGGGAAGGGGGTCCTATGGCTACACCTTC.

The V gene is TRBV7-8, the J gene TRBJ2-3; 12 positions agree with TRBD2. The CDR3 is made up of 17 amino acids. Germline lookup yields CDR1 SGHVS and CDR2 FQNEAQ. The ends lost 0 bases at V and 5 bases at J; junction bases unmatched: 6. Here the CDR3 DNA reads TGTGCCAGCAGCTTAGCCTGGACTAGCGGGATCGAAGATACGCAGTATTTT. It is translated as CASSLAWTSGIEDTQYF.

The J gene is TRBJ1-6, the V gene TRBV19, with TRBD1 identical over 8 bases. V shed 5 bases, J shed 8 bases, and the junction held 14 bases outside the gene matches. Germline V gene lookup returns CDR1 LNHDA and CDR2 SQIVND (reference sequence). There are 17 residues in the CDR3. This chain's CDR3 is CASSLYALTGGDSPLHF. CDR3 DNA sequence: TGTGCCAGTAGTCTCTATGCACTCACAGGGGGGGATTCACCCCTCCACTTT.

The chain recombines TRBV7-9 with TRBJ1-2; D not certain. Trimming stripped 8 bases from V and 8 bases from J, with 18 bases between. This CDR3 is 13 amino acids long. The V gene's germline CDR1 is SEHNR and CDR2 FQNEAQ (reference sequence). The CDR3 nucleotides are TGTGCCAGCCTCGAGGGCTCCCCAAACGGCTACACCTTC. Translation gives CASLEGSPNGYTF.

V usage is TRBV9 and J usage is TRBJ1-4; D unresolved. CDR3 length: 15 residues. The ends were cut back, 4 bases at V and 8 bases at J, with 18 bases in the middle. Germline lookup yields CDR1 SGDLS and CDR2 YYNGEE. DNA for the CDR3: TGTGCCAGCAGCCGAGTGGCGGCCGCCCCCGAAAAACTGTTTTTT. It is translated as CASSRVAAAPEKLFF.